Shown below are 31 T cell receptor beta chains from a single sample sequenced in a study of tumor and adjacent non-tumor tissue in lung cancer. RNA was extracted from bulk tissue without any cell sorting. Distant lung tissue was collected more than 3 cm away from the tumor edge. TCRbeta libraries were built with three rounds of nested PCR, modified from ARM-PCR. From the multiplex PCR reads, TCRdb called clonotypes with MiXCR, one entry per CDR3 protein. The sample yields more than 85,000 distinct CDR3 sequences, approximately 65% seen once. The specimen was distant non-tumor lung tissue. Receptors originate from a man aged 30 to 39 with non-small cell lung cancer.

As concerns this clonotype: One end of the junction varies from germline; a read error may be responsible. This chain connects TRBV12-3 or TRBV12-4 to TRBJ1-1; D not resolved. This CDR3 has 13 residues. The DNA for the CDR3 is TGTGCCAGCATCGACACAGCGAACATTGAATCTTTCTTT. This codes for CASIDTANIESFF.

On this clonotype: A read error may explain this, as a much larger clone is one base away. This chain uses TRBV10-3 with TRBJ1-1, with a weak D call TRBD1 (6 bases). CDR1 is ENHRY, CDR2 SYGVKD, per germline. CDR3 length equals 15 residues. Trimming stripped 5 bases from V and 3 bases from J, with 16 bases between. DNA of the CDR3: TGTGCCATCAGTCGGGGGACAAGGTGGGACACTGAAGCTTTCTTT. It yields the protein CAISRGTRWDTEAFF.

This clonotype was counted between two and nine times. A single base separates this from a much larger clone, so it may be a read error. J is TRBJ1-5 and V is TRBV20-1; no reliable D call. The CDR3 runs to 14 residues. CDR1 DFQATT and CDR2 SNEGSKA come from the germline V gene (reference sequence). CDR3 loop: CSARVSGRNQSQHF. In nucleotides, the CDR3 is TGCAGTGCTAGAGTGTCTGGGCGTAATCAGTCCCAGCATTTT.

V usage is TRBV6-4 and J usage is TRBJ2-3; 9 bases fit TRBD2. From germline, CDR1 is MRHNA and CDR2 SNTAGT. There are 14 residues in the CDR3. The CDR3 is CTTNVAGGTDTQYF. For the CDR3, the DNA is TGTACCACCAATGTAGCGGGGGGCACAGATACGCAGTATTTT.

A word on this clonotype: The CDR3 does not close with the conserved phenylalanine or tryptophan, likely indicating a read error. This sequence joins TRBV12-3 or TRBV12-4 and TRBJ2-7; D not certain. The CDR3 is 11 amino acids. V lost 3 bases to trimming and J lost 4 bases, with 4 bases between them. DNA of the CDR3: TGTGCCAGCAGTTTCGGGTACGAGCAGTACTCC. This encodes CASSFGYEQYS.

The rearrangement links TRBV11-3 to TRBJ2-1, with D perhaps matching TRBD1 (6 bases). V was pared by 4 bases and J by 3 bases, with 13 bases between. This CDR3 contains 15 residues. The V gene's germline CDR1 is SGHNT and CDR2 YENEEA. The CDR3 DNA reads as TGTGCCAGCAGCTCTCCAGGGGAACTCTACAATGAGCAGTTCTTC. This translates into CASSSPGELYNEQFF.

With regard to this clonotype: This sequence may be a read error, since a much larger clone differs from it by one base. The V gene is TRBV4-2, the J gene TRBJ1-4, with unresolved D. This CDR3 contains 15 residues. CDR1 is LGHNA, CDR2 YNFKEQ, per germline. Here the CDR3 DNA reads TGTGCCAGCAACCAAGATGTAAAGCCGCGCGAAAGACTGTTTTTT. It codes for CASNQDVKPRERLFF.

A note on this clonotype: Since a much larger clone is just one base distant, this may be a read error. This rearrangement joins TRBV6-2 or TRBV6-3 to TRBJ2-3, with 7 bases fitting TRBD2. The CDR3 runs 15 residues. The germline CDR1 and CDR2 sequences are MNHEY and SVGEGT. V lost 7 bases and J lost 2; bases outside the gene matches: 9. CDR3 loop: CASILRAGDTDTQYF. For the CDR3, the DNA is TGTGCCAGCATCCTACGGGCGGGGGACACAGATACGCAGTATTTT.

Worth noting for this clonotype: One end of the junction fails to match germline, which may point to a read error. J is TRBJ2-1 and V is TRBV20-1; D may correspond to TRBD1 or TRBD2 (7 bases each). The CDR3 is 13 residues long. The germline CDR1 and CDR2 sequences are DFQATT and SNEGSKA (reference sequence). CDR3: CSARGGPARGQLF. The CDR3 bases are TGCAGTGCTAGGGGGGGGCCAGCTAGGGGGCAGCTCTTC.

Ten or more counts support this clonotype. The rearrangement uses TRBV11-3 and TRBJ2-1; TRBD2 aligns across 7 bases. Germline V CDR1 and CDR2: SGHNT, YENEEA. There are 14 residues in the CDR3. The V segment lost 1 base and the J segment 8 bases; nucleotides outside the gene matches: 5. The CDR3: CASSLGWGGDEQFF. The CDR3 nucleotides read TGTGCCAGCAGCTTAGGGTGGGGGGGGGATGAGCAGTTCTTC. The full variable domain, rest sourced from reference TRBV11-3 and TRBJ2-1, is EAGVVQSPRYKIIEKKQPVAFWCNPISGHNTLYWYLQNLGQGPELLIRYENEEAVDDSQLPKDRFSAERLKGVDSTLKIQPAELGDSAVYLCASSLGWGGDEQFFGPGTRLTVL.

The V gene is TRBV12-3 or TRBV12-4, the J gene TRBJ2-5; TRBD2 matches at 11 bases. This CDR3 has 15 amino acids. Germline trimming cut 8 bases from V and 9 bases from J; bases unmatched to any gene: 14. CDR3 amino acids: CASRGSGGARESQYF. The CDR3 nucleotides read TGTGCCAGCCGGGGTAGCGGGGGGGCCCGTGAGTCCCAGTACTTC.

Concerning this clonotype itself: Sequence at one end of the junction differs from germline and may be a read error. This chain links TRBV5-6 with TRBJ2-4; D may be TRBD2 (6 bases). Germline CDR1 reads SGHDT; CDR2 reads YYEEEE. The length of the CDR3 is 15 residues. CDR3 sequence reads: CASSARGRAKNIHYF. CDR3 bases: TGTGCCAGCAGCGCGCGGGGCAGGGCCAAAAACATTCATTACTTC. Full variable domain (rest looked up from reference TRBV5-6 and TRBJ2-4): DAGVTQSPTHLIKTRGQQVTLRCSPKSGHDTVSWYQQALGQGPQFIFQYYEEEERQRGNFPDRFSGHQFPNYSSELNVNALLLGDSALYLCASSARGRAKNIHYFGAGTRLSVL.

This clonotype was detected only a few times. A much larger clone sits a single nucleotide away, making a read error possible. The chain couples TRBV29-1 to TRBJ1-1; unclear D gene. Germline values: CDR1 SQVTM, CDR2 ANQGSEA. The CDR3 runs 11 residues. The DNA for the CDR3 is TGCAGCGTTGAGCGAGGCCCTGAAGCTGTCTTT. Protein product: CSVERGPEAVF. Supplemented by reference TRBV29-1 and TRBJ1-1, the full variable domain reads SAVISQKPSRDICQRGTSLTIQCQVDSQVTMMFWYRQQPGQSLTLIATANQGSEATYESGFVIDKFPISRPNLTFSTLTVSNMSPEDSSIYLCSVERGPEAVFGQGTRLTVV.

This rearrangement joins TRBV10-3 to TRBJ1-5; tentatively, D is TRBD1 (6 bases). The germline CDR1 and CDR2 sequences are ENHRY and SYGVKD. V dropped 3 bases and J dropped 8 bases, with 17 bases sitting between them. The CDR3 contains 15 residues. CDR3 bases: TGTGCCATCAGTGACTCAGGGGAGGGCGTTGAGCCCCAGCATTTT. Residues: CAISDSGEGVEPQHF.

A remark on this clonotype: No conserved phenylalanine or tryptophan ends this CDR3, so it is likely a read error. The chain combines TRBV12-3 or TRBV12-4 with TRBJ1-5, with 9 bases matching TRBD1. This CDR3 is built from 16 residues. J gave up 4 bases and V 2 bases, and 6 bases lay outside the gene matches. CDR3 loop: CASSLYGTGLNQPQHY. As DNA, the CDR3 is TGTGCCAGCAGTTTATATGGGACAGGGCTTAATCAGCCCCAGCATTAT.

This clonotype was found a few times. A much larger clonotype is one base distant, so this may be a read error. V gene TRBV4-3 combines with J gene TRBJ1-5, with D perhaps matching TRBD1 (6 bases). Per the germline V gene, CDR1 is LGHNA and CDR2 is YSLEER. The CDR3 loop spans 14 amino acids. The chain's CDR3 is CTSSQDSGGQPQHF. CDR3 nucleotides: TGCACCAGCAGCCAAGACTCCGGGGGCCAGCCCCAGCATTTT.

In regard to this clonotype: One end of the junction does not line up with germline, which may come from a read error. This chain uses TRBV6-5 with TRBJ2-2; possibly TRBD1 for D (6 bases). The length of the CDR3 is 15 residues. Germline CDR1 MNHEY, CDR2 SVGAGI. The chain's CDR3 is CVSSYSTGRGGELFF. CDR3 bases: TGTGTCAGCAGTTATTCGACAGGAAGAGGCGGGGAGCTGTTTTTT.

This clonotype has a single count. V gene TRBV5-6 combines with J gene TRBJ2-2; tentatively, D is TRBD1 (6 bases). The V and J ends lost 5 bases and 5 bases respectively, with 16 bases between them. Germline V gene lookup returns CDR1 SGHDT and CDR2 YYEEEE. This CDR3 region has 15 residues. Written as DNA, the CDR3 is TGTGCCAGCAGGGTGGACAGCACCCAGACCGGGGAGCTGTTTTTT. It codes for CASRVDSTQTGELFF.

This clonotype was observed many times. The V call is TRBV6-5, the J call TRBJ2-5; tentatively, D is TRBD1 or TRBD2 (5 bases each). With 5 bases removed from V and 2 bases from J, the gap between germline ends came to 12 bases. From germline, CDR1 is MNHEY and CDR2 SVGAGI. The CDR3 runs to 14 residues. CDR3 in amino acids: CASSHDRLQETQYF. The CDR3, as DNA: TGTGCCAGCAGTCACGACAGACTACAAGAGACCCAGTACTTC.

About this clonotype: A much more abundant neighbour one base away suggests this may be a read error. The chain combines TRBV20-1 with TRBJ1-2; D uncertain. The germline V gene encodes CDR1 DFQATT and CDR2 SNEGSKA (reference sequence). Trimming removed 8 bases at V and 3 bases at J, with 13 bases between. The CDR3 is 12 residues long. CDR3 sequence: CSTILRYYGYTF. For the CDR3, the DNA is TGCAGTACTATCTTGCGGTACTATGGCTACACCTTC.

In this sample, this clonotype turned up once. One end of the junction does not line up with germline, which may come from a read error. In nucleotides, the CDR3 is TGTGCCAACAGTCGCCAGGGAAGCGGGGTGGAGACCCAGTACTTC. Protein product: CANSRQGSGVETQYF. The V call is TRBV2, the J call TRBJ2-5; 7 bases fit TRBD2. The germline V gene has CDR1 SNHLY and CDR2 FYNNEI. CDR3 length: 15 residues.

This chain joins TRBV19 and TRBJ1-2, with 8 nucleotides matching TRBD1. Per germline, CDR1 LNHDA and CDR2 SQIVND (reference sequence). Unmatched junction bases numbered 5, after V lost 3 bases and J lost 8 bases. CDR3 length: 13 amino acids. CDR3 in DNA: TGTGCCAGTAGTATTACAGGGGGAGGCGGCTACACCTTC. Residues: CASSITGGGGYTF.

A note on this clonotype: A much larger clone sits a single nucleotide away, making a read error possible. The genes are TRBV10-3 and TRBJ2-1; 8 bases line up with TRBD1. This CDR3 spans 14 amino acids. Germline V gives CDR1 ENHRY, CDR2 SYGVKD. CDR3 protein: CAISGDRGRGEEFF. CDR3 bases: TGTGCCATCAGTGGCGACAGGGGCCGGGGTGAGGAGTTCTTC.

Remarks on this clonotype: The conserved closing phenylalanine or tryptophan is absent in this CDR3, likely reflecting a read error. Because the CDR3's place on the DNA is in doubt, the DNA is left out and the CDR3 is given as listed by TCRdb. This sequence joins TRBV6-5 and TRBJ1-2. The germline V gene encodes CDR1 MNHEY and CDR2 SVGAGI. The CDR3 is 14 amino acids in total, end residues counted. The CDR3 spells CASSYRPESRSYTS.

V is TRBV24-1 and J is TRBJ2-7; 9 positions agree with TRBD1. Germline values: CDR1 KGHDR, CDR2 SFDVKD. There are 15 residues in the CDR3. J was trimmed by 5 bases and V by 4 bases; bases with no gene match: 8. CDR3 amino acids: CATSETGQGADEQYF. In DNA form, the CDR3 reads TGTGCCACCAGTGAAACGGGACAGGGAGCGGACGAGCAGTACTTC.

On this clonotype itself: Its ends do not fully match the called genes, so a read error is possible. The V gene is TRBV6-1, the J gene TRBJ2-1, with a weak D call TRBD2 (6 bases). Germline V CDR1 and CDR2: MNHNS, SASEGT. The CDR3 spans 15 residues. The CDR3 coding sequence is TGTGCCAGCAGTGAAGGAGGGACGGAGGGGTATGAGCGGTTCTTC. Translation gives CASSEGGTEGYERFF.

With regard to this clonotype: A much larger clone is a single base away; this may be a read error. The V gene is TRBV6-2 or TRBV6-3, the J gene TRBJ2-7; 8 bases match TRBD1. This CDR3 contains 15 residues. The V gene's germline CDR1 is MNHEY and CDR2 SVGEGT. CDR3: CAGSFNRGYNYEQYF. The CDR3 nucleotides read TGTGCCGGCAGTTTTAACAGGGGGTACAACTACGAGCAGTACTTC.

A remark on this clonotype: Relative to the germline gene, one junction end is altered; a read error may explain this. CDR3 nucleotides: TGTGCCAGCAAACGGACAAGGGGAAATGAAAGACTGTTTTTT. This codes for CASKRTRGNERLFF. The chain carries TRBV11-2 and TRBJ1-4; D may be TRBD1 (5 bases). Germline assignment: CDR1 SGHAT and CDR2 FQNNGV. This CDR3 comprises 14 residues.

In regard to this clonotype: A much larger clone sits a single nucleotide away, making a read error possible. This chain connects TRBV5-6 to TRBJ2-3; D possibly corresponds to TRBD2 (5 bases). Germline CDR1 reads SGHDT; CDR2 reads YYEEEE. This CDR3 is built from 12 residues. Here the CDR3 DNA reads TGTGCCAGCAGCTTGGCCGGGAATACGAAGTATTTT. This codes for CASSLAGNTKYF.

Regarding this clonotype: A much larger clone lies one base from this, so it may be a read error. The J gene is TRBJ1-5, the V gene TRBV20-1, with D possibly being TRBD1 (6 bases). In germline, CDR1 is DFQATT, CDR2 SNEGSKA (reference sequence). V dropped 6 bases and J dropped 7 bases, with 16 bases sitting between them. The CDR3 is made up of 13 amino acids. CDR3 region: CSAPGAGAQPQHF. The CDR3 region has the DNA TGCAGTGCCCCGGGTGCGGGGGCGCAGCCCCAGCATTTT.

Worth noting for this clonotype: The missing conserved phenylalanine or tryptophan at the end of this CDR3 makes a read error likely. The genes are TRBV11-2 and TRBJ2-2, with D hard to call. V lost 9 bases to trimming and J lost 8 bases, with 19 bases between them. The CDR3 is made up of 14 amino acids. Per the germline V gene, CDR1 is SGHAT and CDR2 is FQNNGV. CDR3 in DNA: TGTGCCAGTTGCCTAGACGGCCGGTGGGGGGAGCTGTTTGTT. Translation gives CASCLDGRWGELFV.